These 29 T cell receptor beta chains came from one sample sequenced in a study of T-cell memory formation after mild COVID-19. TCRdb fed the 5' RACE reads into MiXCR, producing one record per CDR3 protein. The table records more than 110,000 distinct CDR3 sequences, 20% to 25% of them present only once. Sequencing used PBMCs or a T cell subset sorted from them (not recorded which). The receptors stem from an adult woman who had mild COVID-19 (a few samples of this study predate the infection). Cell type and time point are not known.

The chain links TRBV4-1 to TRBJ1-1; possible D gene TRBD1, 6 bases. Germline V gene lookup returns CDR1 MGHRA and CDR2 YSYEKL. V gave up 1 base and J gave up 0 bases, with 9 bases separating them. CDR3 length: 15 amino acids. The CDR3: CASSQVTGLNTEAFF. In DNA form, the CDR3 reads TGCGCCAGCAGCCAAGTGACAGGATTGAACACTGAAGCTTTCTTT.

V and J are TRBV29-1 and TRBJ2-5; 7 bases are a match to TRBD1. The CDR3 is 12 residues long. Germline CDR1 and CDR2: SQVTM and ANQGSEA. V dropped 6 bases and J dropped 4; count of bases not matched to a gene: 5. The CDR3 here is CSVTGTAETQYF. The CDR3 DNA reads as TGCAGCGTGACAGGGACCGCAGAGACCCAGTACTTC.

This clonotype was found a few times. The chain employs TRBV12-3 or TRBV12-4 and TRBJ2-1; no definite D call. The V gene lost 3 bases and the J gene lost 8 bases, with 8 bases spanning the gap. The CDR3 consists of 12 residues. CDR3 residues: CASSLVLDEQFF. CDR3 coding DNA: TGTGCCAGCAGTTTGGTCCTTGATGAGCAGTTCTTC.

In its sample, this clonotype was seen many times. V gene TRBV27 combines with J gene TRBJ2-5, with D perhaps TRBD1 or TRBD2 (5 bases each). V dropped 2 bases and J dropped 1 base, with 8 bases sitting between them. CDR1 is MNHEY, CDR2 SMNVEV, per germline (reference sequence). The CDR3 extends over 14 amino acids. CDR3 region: CASSLARGQETQYF. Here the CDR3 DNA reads TGTGCCAGCAGTTTAGCGAGGGGCCAAGAGACCCAGTACTTC.

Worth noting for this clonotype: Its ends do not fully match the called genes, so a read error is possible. The CDR3 loop reads CASSSRTSGTLF. The DNA of the CDR3 is TGTGCCAGCAGCTCCCGGACTAGCGGGACCCTCTTC. This chain joins TRBV11-3 and TRBJ2-1, with 12 bases that match TRBD2. The CDR3 consists of 12 residues. Germline lookup yields CDR1 SGHNT and CDR2 YENEEA.

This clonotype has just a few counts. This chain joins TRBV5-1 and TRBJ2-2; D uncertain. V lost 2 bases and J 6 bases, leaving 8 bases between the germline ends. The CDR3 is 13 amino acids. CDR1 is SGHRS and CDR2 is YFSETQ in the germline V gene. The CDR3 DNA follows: TGCGCCAGCAGCTTCGTTGGGGCCGGGGAGCTGTTTTTT. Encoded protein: CASSFVGAGELFF. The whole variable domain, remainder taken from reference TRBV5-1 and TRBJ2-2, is KAGVTQTPRYLIKTRGQQVTLSCSPISGHRSVSWYQQTPGQGLQFLFEYFSETQRNKGNFPGRFSGRQFSNSRSEMNVSTLELGDSALYLCASSFVGAGELFFGEGSRLTVL.

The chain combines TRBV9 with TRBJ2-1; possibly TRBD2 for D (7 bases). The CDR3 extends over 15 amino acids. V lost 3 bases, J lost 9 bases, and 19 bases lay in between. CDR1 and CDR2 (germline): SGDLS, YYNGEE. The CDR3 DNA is TGTGCCAGCAGCGCCAGAGGGGGGGGCCTAGGTGAGCAGTTCTTC. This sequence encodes CASSARGGGLGEQFF.

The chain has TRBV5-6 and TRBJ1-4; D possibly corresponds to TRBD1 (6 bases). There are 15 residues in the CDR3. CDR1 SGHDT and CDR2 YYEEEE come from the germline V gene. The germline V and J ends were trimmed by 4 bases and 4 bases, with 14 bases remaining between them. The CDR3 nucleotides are TGTGCCAGCAGCCGGGACATCGCTGTTAATGAAAAACTGTTTTTT. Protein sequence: CASSRDIAVNEKLFF.

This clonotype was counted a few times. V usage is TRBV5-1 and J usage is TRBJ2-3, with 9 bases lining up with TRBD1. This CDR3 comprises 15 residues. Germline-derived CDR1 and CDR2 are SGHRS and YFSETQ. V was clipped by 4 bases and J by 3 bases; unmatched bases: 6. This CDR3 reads CASSVGQGGTDTQYF. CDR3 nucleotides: TGCGCCAGCAGCGTGGGACAGGGAGGAACAGATACGCAGTATTTT.

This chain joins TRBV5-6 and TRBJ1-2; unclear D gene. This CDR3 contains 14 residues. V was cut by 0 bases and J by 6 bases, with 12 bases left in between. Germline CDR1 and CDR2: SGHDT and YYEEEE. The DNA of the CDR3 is TGTGCCAGCAGCTTGGTTGGGTCAGGCAATGGCTACACCTTC. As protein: CASSLVGSGNGYTF. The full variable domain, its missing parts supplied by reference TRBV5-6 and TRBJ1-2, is DAGVTQSPTHLIKTRGQQVTLRCSPKSGHDTVSWYQQALGQGPQFIFQYYEEEERQRGNFPDRFSGHQFPNYSSELNVNALLLGDSALYLCASSLVGSGNGYTFGSGTRLTVV.

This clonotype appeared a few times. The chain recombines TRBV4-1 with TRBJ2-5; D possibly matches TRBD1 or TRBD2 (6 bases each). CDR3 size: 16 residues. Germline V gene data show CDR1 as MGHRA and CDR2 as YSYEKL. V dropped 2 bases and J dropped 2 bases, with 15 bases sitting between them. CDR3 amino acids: CASSQTEGDLQETQYF. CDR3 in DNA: TGCGCCAGCAGCCAAACGGAGGGGGACTTACAAGAGACCCAGTACTTC.

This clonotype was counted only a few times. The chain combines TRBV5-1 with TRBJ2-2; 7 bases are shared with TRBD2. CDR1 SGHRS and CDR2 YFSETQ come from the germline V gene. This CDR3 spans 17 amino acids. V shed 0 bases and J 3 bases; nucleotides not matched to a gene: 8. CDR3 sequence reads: CASSLAGAGDYTGELFF. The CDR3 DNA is TGCGCCAGCAGCTTGGCCGGGGCGGGAGACTACACCGGGGAGCTGTTTTTT.

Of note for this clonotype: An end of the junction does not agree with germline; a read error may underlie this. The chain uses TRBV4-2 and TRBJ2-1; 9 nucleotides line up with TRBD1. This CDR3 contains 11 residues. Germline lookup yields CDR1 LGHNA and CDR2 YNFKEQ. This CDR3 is CASSPGTGRIF. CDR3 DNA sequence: TGTGCCAGCAGCCCCGGGACAGGGAGGATCTTC.

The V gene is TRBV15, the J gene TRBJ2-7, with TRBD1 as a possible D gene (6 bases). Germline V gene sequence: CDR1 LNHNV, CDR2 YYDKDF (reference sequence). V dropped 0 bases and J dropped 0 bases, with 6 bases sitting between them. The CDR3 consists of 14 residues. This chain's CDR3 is CATSREDSSYEQYF. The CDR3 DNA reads TGTGCCACCAGCAGAGAGGACAGCTCCTACGAGCAGTACTTC.

The CDR3 loop reads CASSLLGMGGNTEAFF. The CDR3 DNA reads as TGTGCCAGCAGTTTATTAGGTATGGGAGGAAACACTGAAGCTTTCTTT. The chain has TRBV27 and TRBJ1-1; no clear D. The germline V gene encodes CDR1 MNHEY and CDR2 SMNVEV (reference sequence). The CDR3 has 16 amino acids. V lost 1 base and J lost 2, with 14 bases in between.

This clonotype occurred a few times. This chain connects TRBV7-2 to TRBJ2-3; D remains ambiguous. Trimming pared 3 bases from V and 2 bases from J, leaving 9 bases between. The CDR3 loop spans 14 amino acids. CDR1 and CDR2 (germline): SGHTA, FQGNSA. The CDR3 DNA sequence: TGTGCCAGCAGCTTTTGGGCTTCCACAGATACGCAGTATTTT. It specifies CASSFWASTDTQYF.

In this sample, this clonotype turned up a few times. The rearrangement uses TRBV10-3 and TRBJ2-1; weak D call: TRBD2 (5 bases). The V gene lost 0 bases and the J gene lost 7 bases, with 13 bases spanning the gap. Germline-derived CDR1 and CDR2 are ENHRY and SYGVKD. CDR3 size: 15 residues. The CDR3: CAISESMGSGNEQFF. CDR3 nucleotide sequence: TGTGCCATCAGTGAGTCGATGGGGAGTGGAAATGAGCAGTTCTTC.

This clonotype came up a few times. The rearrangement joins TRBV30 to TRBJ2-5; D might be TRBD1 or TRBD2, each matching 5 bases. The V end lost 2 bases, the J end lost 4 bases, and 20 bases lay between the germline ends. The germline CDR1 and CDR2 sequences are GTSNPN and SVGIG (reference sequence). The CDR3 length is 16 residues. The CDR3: CAWSTLDSLWGETQYF. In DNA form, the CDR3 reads TGTGCCTGGAGTACACTAGACAGTTTGTGGGGAGAGACCCAGTACTTC.

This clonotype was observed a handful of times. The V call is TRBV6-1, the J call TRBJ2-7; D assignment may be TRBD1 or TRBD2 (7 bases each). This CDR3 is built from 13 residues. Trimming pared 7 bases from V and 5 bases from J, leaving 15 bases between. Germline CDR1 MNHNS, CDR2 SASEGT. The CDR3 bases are TGTGCCAGCACCCAGGGGGGGAGAGACGAGCAGTACTTC. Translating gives CASTQGGRDEQYF.

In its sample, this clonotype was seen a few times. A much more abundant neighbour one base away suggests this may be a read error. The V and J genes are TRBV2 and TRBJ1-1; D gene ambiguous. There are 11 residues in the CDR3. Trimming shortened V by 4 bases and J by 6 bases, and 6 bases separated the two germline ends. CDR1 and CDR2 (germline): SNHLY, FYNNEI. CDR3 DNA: TGTGCCAGCAGTGCTTCGTCTGAAGCTTTCTTT. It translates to CASSASSEAFF.

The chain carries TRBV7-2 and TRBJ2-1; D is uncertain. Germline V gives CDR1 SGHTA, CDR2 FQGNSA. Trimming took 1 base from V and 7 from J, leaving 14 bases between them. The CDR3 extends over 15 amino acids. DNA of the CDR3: TGTGCCAGCAGCTTAGAATTCGGATACTCAAATGAGCAGTTCTTC. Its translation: CASSLEFGYSNEQFF.

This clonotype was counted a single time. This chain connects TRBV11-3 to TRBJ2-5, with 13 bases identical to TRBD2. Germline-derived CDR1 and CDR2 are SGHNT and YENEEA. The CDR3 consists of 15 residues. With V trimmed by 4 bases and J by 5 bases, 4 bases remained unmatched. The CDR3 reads CASSWGLAGSETQYF. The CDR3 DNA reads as TGTGCCAGCAGCTGGGGACTAGCGGGATCGGAGACCCAGTACTTC.

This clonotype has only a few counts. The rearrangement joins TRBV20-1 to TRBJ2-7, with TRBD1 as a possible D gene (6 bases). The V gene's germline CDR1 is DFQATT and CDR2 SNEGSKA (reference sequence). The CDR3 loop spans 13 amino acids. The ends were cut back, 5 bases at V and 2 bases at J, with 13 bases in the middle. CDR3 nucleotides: TGCAGTGCTCGTACTCGGGACACCTACGAGCAGTACTTC. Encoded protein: CSARTRDTYEQYF.

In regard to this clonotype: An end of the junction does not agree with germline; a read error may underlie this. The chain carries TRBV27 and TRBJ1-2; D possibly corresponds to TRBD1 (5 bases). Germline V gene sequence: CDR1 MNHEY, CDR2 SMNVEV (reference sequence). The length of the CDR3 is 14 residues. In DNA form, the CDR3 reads TGTGCCAGCAGTCCGCTGGGGGGGATCTATGGCTACGCCTTC. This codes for CASSPLGGIYGYAF.

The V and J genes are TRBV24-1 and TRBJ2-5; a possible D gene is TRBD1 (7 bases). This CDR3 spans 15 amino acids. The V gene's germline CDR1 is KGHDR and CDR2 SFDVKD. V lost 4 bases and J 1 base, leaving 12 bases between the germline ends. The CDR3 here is CATSDAGQIQETQYF. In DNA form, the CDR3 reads TGTGCCACCAGTGACGCGGGACAGATCCAAGAGACCCAGTACTTC.

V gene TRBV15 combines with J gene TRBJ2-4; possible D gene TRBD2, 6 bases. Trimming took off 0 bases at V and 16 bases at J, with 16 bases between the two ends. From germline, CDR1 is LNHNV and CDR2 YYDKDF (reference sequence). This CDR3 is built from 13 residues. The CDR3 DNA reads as TGTGCCACCAGCAGAGATAGCGGTGCGGAAAGATACTTC. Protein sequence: CATSRDSGAERYF.

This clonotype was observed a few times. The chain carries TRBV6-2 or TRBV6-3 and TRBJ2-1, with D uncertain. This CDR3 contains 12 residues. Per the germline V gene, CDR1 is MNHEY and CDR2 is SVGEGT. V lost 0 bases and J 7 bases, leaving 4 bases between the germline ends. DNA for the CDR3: TGTGCCAGCAGTTACTCTGCGAATGAGCAGTTCTTC. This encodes CASSYSANEQFF.

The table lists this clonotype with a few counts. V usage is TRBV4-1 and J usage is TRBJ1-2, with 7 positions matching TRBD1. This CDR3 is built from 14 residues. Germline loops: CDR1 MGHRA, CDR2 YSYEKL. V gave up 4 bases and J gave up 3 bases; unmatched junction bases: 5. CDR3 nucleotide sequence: TGCGCCAGCAGCCTAACCGGGACAGACTATGGCTACACCTTC. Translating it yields CASSLTGTDYGYTF.

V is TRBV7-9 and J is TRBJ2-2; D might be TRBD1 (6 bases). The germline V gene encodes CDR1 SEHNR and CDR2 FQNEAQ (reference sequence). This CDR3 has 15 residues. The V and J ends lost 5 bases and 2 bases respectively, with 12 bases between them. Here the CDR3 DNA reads TGTGCCAGCAGCCGTACGGACAGTAACACCGGGGAGCTGTTTTTT. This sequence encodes CASSRTDSNTGELFF.